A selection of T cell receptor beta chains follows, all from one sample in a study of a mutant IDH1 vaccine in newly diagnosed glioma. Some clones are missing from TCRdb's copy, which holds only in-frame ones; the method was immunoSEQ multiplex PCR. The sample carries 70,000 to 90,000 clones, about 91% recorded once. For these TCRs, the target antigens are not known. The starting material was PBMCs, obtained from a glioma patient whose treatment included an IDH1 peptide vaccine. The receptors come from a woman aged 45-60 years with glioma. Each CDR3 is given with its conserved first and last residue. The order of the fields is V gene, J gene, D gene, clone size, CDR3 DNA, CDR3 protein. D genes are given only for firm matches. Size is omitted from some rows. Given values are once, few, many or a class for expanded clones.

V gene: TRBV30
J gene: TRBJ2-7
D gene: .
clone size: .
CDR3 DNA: TGTGCCTGGAAACAGAGCTCCTACGAGCAGTACTTC
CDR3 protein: CAWKQSSYEQYF

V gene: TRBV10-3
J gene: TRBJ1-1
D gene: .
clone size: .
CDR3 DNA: TGTGCCACCCAGCGAAGCGAGATTTTGAACACTGAAGCTTTCTTT
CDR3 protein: CATQRSEILNTEAFF

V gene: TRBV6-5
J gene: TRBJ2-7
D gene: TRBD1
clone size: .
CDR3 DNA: TGTGCCAGCAGTACGACAGGGTTAAGCTCCTACGAGCAGTACTTC
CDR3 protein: CASSTTGLSSYEQYF

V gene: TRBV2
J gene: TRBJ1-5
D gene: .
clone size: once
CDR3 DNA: TGTGCCAGCAGTGAAGACGGACAGCCCCAGCATTTT
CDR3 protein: CASSEDGQPQHF

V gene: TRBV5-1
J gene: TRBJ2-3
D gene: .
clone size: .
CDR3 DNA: TGCGCCAGCAGCTTGGAGGGCACAGATACGCAGTATTTT
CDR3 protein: CASSLEGTDTQYF

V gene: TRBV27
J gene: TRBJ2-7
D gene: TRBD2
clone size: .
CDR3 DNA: TGTGCCAGCTGGCTGACTAGCGGGACCGAGCAGTACTTC
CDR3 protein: CASWLTSGTEQYF

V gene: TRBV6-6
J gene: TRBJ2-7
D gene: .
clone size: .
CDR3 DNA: TGTGCCAGCACCCAATATTACGAGCAGTACTTC
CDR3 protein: CASTQYYEQYF

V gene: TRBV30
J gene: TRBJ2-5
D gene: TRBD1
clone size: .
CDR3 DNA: TGTGCCTGGAGTCGGGACAGCCAAGAGACCCAGTACTTC
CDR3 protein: CAWSRDSQETQYF

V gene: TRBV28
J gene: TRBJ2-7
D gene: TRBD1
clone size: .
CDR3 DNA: TGTGCCAGCAGTCGACAGGGTCACGACGAGCAGTACTTC
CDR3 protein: CASSRQGHDEQYF

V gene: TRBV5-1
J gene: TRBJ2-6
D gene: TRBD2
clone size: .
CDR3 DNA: TGCGCCAGTTCGACTAGCGGGGATGTAAGCTCTGGGGCCAACGTCCTGACTTTC
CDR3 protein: CASSTSGDVSSGANVLTF

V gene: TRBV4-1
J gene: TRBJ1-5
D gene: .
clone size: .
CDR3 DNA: TGCGCCAGCAGCCAAGATCGGTCTCCCGGGGGACAGCCCCAGCATTTT
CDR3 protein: CASSQDRSPGGQPQHF

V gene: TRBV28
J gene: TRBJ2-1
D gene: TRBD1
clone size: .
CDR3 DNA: TGTGCCAGCAGTTTAGAGGACAGGGTCTACAATGAGCAGTTCTTC
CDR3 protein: CASSLEDRVYNEQFF

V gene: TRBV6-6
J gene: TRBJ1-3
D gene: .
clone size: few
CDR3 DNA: TGTGCCAGCAGCTCCGCGGGGGTGAATGGAAACACCATATATTTT
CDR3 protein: CASSSAGVNGNTIYF

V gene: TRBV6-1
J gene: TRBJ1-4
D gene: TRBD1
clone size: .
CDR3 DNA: TGTGCCAGCAGACGCAGGGGGGACGCCGATGAAAAACTGTTTTTT
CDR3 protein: CASRRRGDADEKLFF

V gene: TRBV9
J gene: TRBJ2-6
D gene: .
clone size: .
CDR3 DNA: TGTGCCAGCAGCGTTCCACGGGCGGCGGGGGCCAACGTCCTGACTTTC
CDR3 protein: CASSVPRAAGANVLTF

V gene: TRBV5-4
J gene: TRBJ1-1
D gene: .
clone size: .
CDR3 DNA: TGTGCCAGCAGCTTGGAAACGGTGAACACTGAAGCTTTCTTT
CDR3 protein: CASSLETVNTEAFF

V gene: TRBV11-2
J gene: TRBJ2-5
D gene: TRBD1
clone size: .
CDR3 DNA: TGTGCCAGCTGCCGGGACAGAGGGGAGACCCAGTACTTC
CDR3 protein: CASCRDRGETQYF

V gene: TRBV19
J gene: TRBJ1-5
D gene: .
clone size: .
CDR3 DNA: TGTGCCAGTAACGCAGGGGATCAGCCCCAGCATTTT
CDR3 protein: CASNAGDQPQHF

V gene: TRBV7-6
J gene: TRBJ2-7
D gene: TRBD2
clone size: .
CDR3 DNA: TGTGCCAGCAGCTTAGTCGACAGGGGGCAGGGACTAGCGGGCCCTGACTCATACGAGCAGTACTTC
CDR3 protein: CASSLVDRGQGLAGPDSYEQYF

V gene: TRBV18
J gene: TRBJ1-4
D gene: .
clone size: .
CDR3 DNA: TGTGCCAGCTCCCTCGGCCACGGCGCTGAAAAACTGTTTTTT
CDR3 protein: CASSLGHGAEKLFF

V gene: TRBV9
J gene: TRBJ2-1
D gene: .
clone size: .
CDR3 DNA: TGTGCCAGCAGCAACTCTCGGGCAGGTGAGCGGGTAGCCCACTCCAATGAGCAGTTCTTC
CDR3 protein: CASSNSRAGERVAHSNEQFF

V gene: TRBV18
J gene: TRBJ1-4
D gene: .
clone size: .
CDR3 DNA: TGTGCCAGCTCACCAGGGGGCAAGGGTGAAAAACTGTTTTTT
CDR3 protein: CASSPGGKGEKLFF

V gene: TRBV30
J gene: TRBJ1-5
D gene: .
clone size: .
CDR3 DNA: TGTGCCTGGAGTCCTTTGGGGAGGGGCAATCAGCCCCAGCATTTT
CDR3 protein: CAWSPLGRGNQPQHF

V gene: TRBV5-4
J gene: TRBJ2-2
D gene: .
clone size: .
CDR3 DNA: TGTGCCAGCAGCTTGGGACCCTCGAACACCGGGGAGCTGTTTTTT
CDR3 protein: CASSLGPSNTGELFF

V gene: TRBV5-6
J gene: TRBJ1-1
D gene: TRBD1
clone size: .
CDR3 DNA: TGTGCCAGCAGCTTTATCGGACAGGGCATGTGGAACACTGAAGCTTTCTTT
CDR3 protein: CASSFIGQGMWNTEAFF

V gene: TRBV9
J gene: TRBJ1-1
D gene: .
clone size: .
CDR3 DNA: TGTGCCAGCAGCGTAGGGGTCAGAAAGAACACTGAAGCTTTCTTT
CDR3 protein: CASSVGVRKNTEAFF

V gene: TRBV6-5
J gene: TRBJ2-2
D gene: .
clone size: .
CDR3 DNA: TGTGCCAGCAGTTACGATGGGGGCCCGGGCGGGGAGCTGTTTTTT
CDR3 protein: CASSYDGGPGGELFF

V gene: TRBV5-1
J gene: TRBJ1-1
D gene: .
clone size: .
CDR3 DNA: TGCGCCAGCAGGGTGCACCCGGGGGTCACTGAAGCTTTCTTT
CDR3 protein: CASRVHPGVTEAFF

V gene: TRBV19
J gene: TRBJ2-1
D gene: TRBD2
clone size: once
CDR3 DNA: TGTGCCAGTAGTATAGGCCTAGCGGGATGGTCCTCCTACAATGAGCAGTTCTTC
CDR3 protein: CASSIGLAGWSSYNEQFF

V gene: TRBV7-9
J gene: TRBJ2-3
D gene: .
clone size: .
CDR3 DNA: TGTGCCAGCAGCTTAGCTCTAGCAGAAGGGGCAGATACGCAGTATTTT
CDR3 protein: CASSLALAEGADTQYF

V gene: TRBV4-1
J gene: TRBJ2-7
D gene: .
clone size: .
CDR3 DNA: TGCGCCAGCAGCCAAGTAGGGACCCCTTCCTACGAGCAGTACTTC
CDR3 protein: CASSQVGTPSYEQYF

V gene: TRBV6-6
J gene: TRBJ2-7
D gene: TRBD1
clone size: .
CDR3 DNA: TGTGCCAGCAGAGGGGACAGGGTGAGCGAGCAGTACTTC
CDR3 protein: CASRGDRVSEQYF

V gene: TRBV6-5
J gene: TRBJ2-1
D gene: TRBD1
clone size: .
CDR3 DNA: TGTGCCAGCAGTTACAGGTTTCGGGACAGGGGGGATGAGCAGTTCTTC
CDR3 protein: CASSYRFRDRGDEQFF

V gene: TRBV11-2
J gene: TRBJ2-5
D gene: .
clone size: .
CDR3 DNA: TGTGCCAGCAGCCCCCGGACCCGCCAAGAGACCCAGTACTTC
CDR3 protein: CASSPRTRQETQYF

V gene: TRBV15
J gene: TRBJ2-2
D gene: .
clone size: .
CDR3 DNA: TGTGCCACCAGCCCCAGCCCCACCGGGGAGCTGTTTTTT
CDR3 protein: CATSPSPTGELFF

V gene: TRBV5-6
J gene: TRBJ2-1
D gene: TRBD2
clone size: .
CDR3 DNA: TGTGCCAGCAGCGGGACTAGCGCGGAATCCTACAATGAGCAGTTCTTC
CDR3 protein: CASSGTSAESYNEQFF

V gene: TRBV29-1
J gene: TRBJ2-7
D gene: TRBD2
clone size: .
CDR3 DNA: TGCAGCGTGGGGACTAGCGGGACTTCTTCCTACGAGCAGTACTTC
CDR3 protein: CSVGTSGTSSYEQYF

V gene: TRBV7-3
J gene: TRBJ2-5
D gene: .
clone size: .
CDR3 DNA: TGTGCCAGCAGCCCGGGTGTAGGAGAGACCCAGTACTTC
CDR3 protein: CASSPGVGETQYF

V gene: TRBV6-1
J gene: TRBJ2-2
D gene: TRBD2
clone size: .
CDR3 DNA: TGTGCCAGCAGTCCGGGGGGCACCGGGGAGCTGTTTTTT
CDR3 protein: CASSPGGTGELFF

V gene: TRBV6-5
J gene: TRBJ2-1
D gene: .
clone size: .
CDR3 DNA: TGTGCCAGCCACGGAGACAATGAGCAGTTCTTC
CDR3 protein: CASHGDNEQFF

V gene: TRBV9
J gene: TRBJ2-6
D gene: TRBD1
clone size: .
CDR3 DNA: TGTGCCAGCAGCCCTACCGGGACAGGGGTCCTCTCTGGGGCCAACGTCCTGACTTTC
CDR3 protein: CASSPTGTGVLSGANVLTF

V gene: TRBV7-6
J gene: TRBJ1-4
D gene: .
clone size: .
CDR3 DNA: TGTGCCAGCAGCTTAACCGGACGCAGCAATGAAAAACTGTTTTTT
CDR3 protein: CASSLTGRSNEKLFF

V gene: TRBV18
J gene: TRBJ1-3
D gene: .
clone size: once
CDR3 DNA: TGTGCCAGCTCAGTACCGGGACGGCCAGAGGGAAACACCATATATTTT
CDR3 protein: CASSVPGRPEGNTIYF

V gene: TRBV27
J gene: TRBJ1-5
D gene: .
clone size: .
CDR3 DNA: TGTGCCAGCAGTTCTATAGGTAGCAATCAGCCCCAGCATTTT
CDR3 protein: CASSSIGSNQPQHF

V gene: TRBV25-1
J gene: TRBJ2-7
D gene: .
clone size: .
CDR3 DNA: TGTGCCAGCAGTGAGCGGTACGAGCAGTACTTC
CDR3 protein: CASSERYEQYF

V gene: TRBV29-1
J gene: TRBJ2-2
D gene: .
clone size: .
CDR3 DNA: TGCAGCGTTGGTAGGACTTTTAACACCGGGGAGCTGTTTTTT
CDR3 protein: CSVGRTFNTGELFF

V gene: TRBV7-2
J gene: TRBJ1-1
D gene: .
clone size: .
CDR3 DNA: TGTGCCAGCAGCTTAGTCCGGGTGGCGAACACTGAAGCTTTCTTT
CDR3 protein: CASSLVRVANTEAFF

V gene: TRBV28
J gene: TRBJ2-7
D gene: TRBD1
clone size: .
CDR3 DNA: TGTGCCAGCAGTGGGACAGGCGGCGGCTACGAGCAGTACTTC
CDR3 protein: CASSGTGGGYEQYF

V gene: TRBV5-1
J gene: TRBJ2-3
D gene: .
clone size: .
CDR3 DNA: TGCGCCAGCAGCTTTGGCCGGGAGTCAGATACGCAGTATTTT
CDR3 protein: CASSFGRESDTQYF

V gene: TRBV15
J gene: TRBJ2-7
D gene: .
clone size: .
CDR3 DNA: TGTGCCACCAGCCGCGGGCGGGGCGCAGTCTACGAGCAGTACTTC
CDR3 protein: CATSRGRGAVYEQYF

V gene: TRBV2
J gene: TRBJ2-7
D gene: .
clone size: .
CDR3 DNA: TGTGCCAGCAGTGAACAGAACTACGAGCAGTACTTC
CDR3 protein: CASSEQNYEQYF

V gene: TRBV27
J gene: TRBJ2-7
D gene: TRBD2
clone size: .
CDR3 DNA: TGTGCCAGCAGCCCTGGGACTACCTCCTACGAGCAGTACTTC
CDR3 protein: CASSPGTTSYEQYF

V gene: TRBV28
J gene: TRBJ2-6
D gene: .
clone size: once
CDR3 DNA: TGTGCCAGCAGGCTACCCGTGGGCTCTGGGGCCAACGTCCTGACTTTC
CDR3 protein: CASRLPVGSGANVLTF